The present entry profiles one T cell receptor beta chain with its context. This sample stems from a study of T cell changes during pregnancy in multiple sclerosis. The germline V gene encodes CDR1 SQVTM and CDR2 ANQGSEA. V lost 7 bases to trimming and J lost 5 bases; unmatched junction nucleotides: 2. The CDR3 loop spans 11 amino acids. Method: immunoSEQ multiplex PCR; TCRdb's copy keeps in-frame clones and lacks some. The sample yields 30,000 or so clones, 80% to 95% seen once. This chain joins TRBV29-1 and TRBJ2-7; 10 bases are shared with TRBD1. The receptor was isolated from a female donor with multiple sclerosis, enrolled in a pregnancy study. The sample consisted of CD8+ T cells from peripheral blood mononuclear cells, taken before pregnancy. CDR3 sequence reads: CSAGTGDEQYF. CDR3 nucleotide sequence: TGCAGCGCCGGGACAGGGGACGAGCAGTACTTC.